Below are 27 T cell receptor beta chains sequenced from a single sample in a study of blood T cell repertoires in COVID-19. Some clones are missing from TCRdb's copy, which holds only in-frame ones; the method was immunoSEQ multiplex PCR. The sample gives about 240,000 clones, less than 90% of which show up once; 6.2% is in the top ten. The specimen sequenced was peripheral blood. The receptor source for this set is a man aged 60-69 years with acute or convalescent COVID-19.

The chain recombines TRBV28 with TRBJ1-5, with unresolved D. Deletions cut 6 bases from V and 7 bases from J, with 16 bases between. CDR3 size: 14 residues. Germline lookup yields CDR1 MDHEN and CDR2 SYDVKM. CDR3 nucleotide sequence: TGTGCCAGCAGCCGGGTCAGAAGGGAGCAGCCCCAGCATTTT. This codes for CASSRVRREQPQHF. The entire variable domain, with the rest obtained from reference TRBV28 and TRBJ1-5, is as follows: DVKVTQSSRYLVKRTGEKVFLECVQDMDHENMFWYRQDPGLGLRLIYFSYDVKMKEKGDIPEGYSVSREKKERFSLILESASTNQTSMYLCASSRVRREQPQHFGDGTRLSIL.

The genes are TRBV27 and TRBJ2-7; 9 nucleotides agree with TRBD1. The ends lost 6 bases at V and 4 bases at J; junction bases unmatched: 4. In germline, CDR1 is MNHEY, CDR2 SMNVEV (reference sequence). The CDR3 loop spans 13 amino acids. CDR3 DNA sequence: TGTGCCAGCAGACAACAGGGGGCGTACGAGCAGTACTTC. It is translated as CASRQQGAYEQYF.

J is TRBJ2-3 and V is TRBV2, with 9 bases aligning to TRBD2. V trimming: 4 bases; J trimming: 3 bases; junction bases outside the gene matches: 5. The germline V gene has CDR1 SNHLY and CDR2 FYNNEI. CDR3 length: 15 residues. The CDR3 coding sequence is TGTGCCAGCAGTGCGCGGGCGGGGGGGACAGATACGCAGTATTTT. Translation gives CASSARAGGTDTQYF.

The chain is built from TRBV5-4 and TRBJ2-3, with 7 bases identical to TRBD2. V shed 3 bases, J shed 2 bases, and the junction held 9 bases outside the gene matches. The CDR3 covers 16 residues. Germline V gene data show CDR1 as SGHNT and CDR2 as YYREEE (reference sequence). DNA for the CDR3: TGTGCCAGCAGCTCACCCCCCAGCGGGGCCACAGATACGCAGTATTTT. Translation gives CASSSPPSGATDTQYF.

The rearrangement joins TRBV11-2 to TRBJ2-7, with 9 bases fitting TRBD1. The ends lost 3 bases at V and 5 bases at J; junction bases unmatched: 11. The CDR3 is 16 residues long. Germline V gives CDR1 SGHAT, CDR2 FQNNGV. The CDR3 region is CASSFVDDRGSDEQYF. The CDR3 bases are TGTGCCAGCAGCTTCGTCGACGACAGGGGGAGCGACGAGCAGTACTTC.

This sequence joins TRBV4-3 and TRBJ1-5; 10 nucleotides agree with TRBD1. Germline V gene lookup returns CDR1 LGHNA and CDR2 YSLEER. V gave up 4 bases and J gave up 7 bases; unmatched junction bases: 7. This CDR3 is built from 15 residues. CDR3 protein: CASSRDRGQGQPQHF. The CDR3 nucleotides read TGCGCCAGCAGCCGGGACAGGGGACAGGGCCAGCCCCAGCATTTT.

This clone occurred a few times. The V and J genes are TRBV24-1 and TRBJ2-1; 11 bases are shared with TRBD2. Germline trimming cut 4 bases from V and 7 bases from J; bases unmatched to any gene: 8. Per germline, CDR1 KGHDR and CDR2 SFDVKD. This CDR3 has 16 amino acids. DNA of the CDR3: TGTGCCACCAGTGACCAAACTAGCGGGAGTAGGAATGAGCAGTTCTTC. Amino acids: CATSDQTSGSRNEQFF.

This clone was observed a few times. The J gene is TRBJ2-7, the V gene TRBV4-2, with 7 positions matching TRBD2. Germline V CDR1 and CDR2: LGHNA, YNFKEQ. The CDR3 consists of 13 residues. With 5 bases clipped from V and 4 bases from J, the junction kept 5 bases outside the gene matches. As DNA, the CDR3 is TGTGCCAGCAGCGGAGCGGGAAGGTACGAGCAGTACTTC. Translation: CASSGAGRYEQYF.

This rearrangement joins TRBV12-5 to TRBJ2-1, with 8 bases aligning to TRBD2. V lost 6 bases to trimming and J lost 9 bases; unmatched junction nucleotides: 7. Per the germline V gene, CDR1 is LGHNT and CDR2 is FRNRAP. The CDR3 spans 13 residues. The CDR3 coding sequence is TGTGCTAGTGGACTAGCGGTGGGGGGTGAGCAGTTCTTC. It codes for CASGLAVGGEQFF.

This clone has a single count. The chain links TRBV9 to TRBJ2-7; D might be TRBD1 (5 bases). There are 15 residues in the CDR3. V lost 3 bases, J lost 6 bases, and 19 bases lay in between. Germline V gene sequence: CDR1 SGDLS, CDR2 YYNGEE. The CDR3 DNA reads TGTGCCAGCAGCGAGGGGATAACTGAGGAACGCGAGCAGTACTTC. Its translation is CASSEGITEEREQYF.

Only a few counts were recorded for this clone. The rearrangement uses TRBV6-2 or TRBV6-3 and TRBJ2-7; D not resolved. V dropped 0 bases and J dropped 0 bases, with 21 bases sitting between them. This CDR3 is built from 19 residues. Germline CDR1 and CDR2: MNHEY and SVGEGT. This chain's CDR3 is CASSYSILKTVRSSYEQYF. The CDR3 bases are TGTGCCAGCAGTTACTCGATTTTGAAGACGGTGAGGAGCTCCTACGAGCAGTACTTC.

The chain carries TRBV28 and TRBJ2-1; tentative D call: TRBD1 (5 bases). The CDR3 is 16 residues long. Trimming pared 4 bases from V and 1 base from J, leaving 14 bases between. CDR1 and CDR2 (germline): MDHEN, SYDVKM. CDR3 nucleotide sequence: TGTGCCAGCAGTTCTCAAGCAGGGTTATCCTACAATGAGCAGTTCTTC. This encodes CASSSQAGLSYNEQFF.

This sequence joins TRBV6-2 or TRBV6-3 and TRBJ1-2; D perhaps matches TRBD1 (6 bases). The ends were cut back, 6 bases at V and 2 bases at J, with 10 bases in the middle. This CDR3 contains 13 residues. Germline values: CDR1 MNHEY, CDR2 SVGEGT. CDR3 nucleotides: TGTGCCAGCAGCCTCGGGACAAACTATGGCTACACCTTC. It codes for CASSLGTNYGYTF.

The table lists this clone with a few counts. V usage is TRBV19 and J usage is TRBJ1-1; D is perhaps TRBD1 (5 bases). Germline loops: CDR1 LNHDA, CDR2 SQIVND (reference sequence). Trimming left V 5 bases short and J 1 base short, with 17 bases between. The CDR3 totals 16 residues. The CDR3 DNA is TGTGCCAGTAGTCTTAGGGCAGGGAGGGGGAACACTGAAGCTTTCTTT. This translates into CASSLRAGRGNTEAFF.

The chain links TRBV6-5 to TRBJ2-5; 7 nucleotides match TRBD2. Germline V gene sequence: CDR1 MNHEY, CDR2 SVGAGI. The V gene end was trimmed by 0 bases and the J gene end by 3 bases; junction bases not matched to a gene: 1. This CDR3 contains 14 residues. The CDR3 is CASSYSAGEETQYF. The CDR3 DNA reads TGTGCCAGCAGTTACTCTGCGGGGGAAGAGACCCAGTACTTC.

The chain recombines TRBV25-1 with TRBJ2-5; 8 bases are a match to TRBD2. CDR1 is MGHDK, CDR2 SYGVNS, per germline. The V and J ends lost 2 bases and 5 bases, in that order; junction bases with no gene match: 7. CDR3 length: 15 residues. The CDR3 bases are TGTGCCAGCAGTGAACCCAGCGGGAGAGTGGAGACCCAGTACTTC. Its protein product is CASSEPSGRVETQYF.

This rearrangement joins TRBV24-1 to TRBJ1-4; 11 bases align to TRBD1. Per germline, CDR1 KGHDR and CDR2 SFDVKD. With V trimmed by 4 bases and J by 0 bases, 6 bases remained unmatched. This CDR3 has 18 amino acids. The DNA for the CDR3 is TGTGCCACCAGTGACGGACAGGGGGCGACAACAACTAATGAAAAACTGTTTTTT. This translates into CATSDGQGATTTNEKLFF.

This clone was counted only a few times. The chain is built from TRBV9 and TRBJ1-6, with TRBD1 matching 7 bases. Germline CDR1 SGDLS, CDR2 YYNGEE. V was clipped by 3 bases and J by 6 bases; unmatched bases: 3. This CDR3 region has 14 residues. The CDR3 sequence is CASSAGTVNSPLHF. The CDR3 DNA is TGTGCCAGCAGCGCCGGGACAGTTAATTCACCCCTCCACTTT.

The chain uses TRBV24-1 and TRBJ2-5; possible D gene TRBD2, 6 bases. The ends were cut back, 7 bases at V and 0 bases at J, with 14 bases in the middle. The germline gives CDR1 KGHDR, CDR2 SFDVKD. The CDR3 loop spans 15 amino acids. In nucleotides, the CDR3 is TGTGCCACCAGGCCGGGTACGGGAGACCAAGAGACCCAGTACTTC. This encodes CATRPGTGDQETQYF.

CDR3 DNA: TGCGCCAGCAGCCAAGGGTGGAGTAGCGGGAGCGGGTCCACCGGGGAGCTGTTTTTT. Protein: CASSQGWSSGSGSTGELFF. The chain is built from TRBV4-1 and TRBJ2-2; 9 positions agree with TRBD2. The CDR3 contains 19 residues. CDR1 is MGHRA, CDR2 YSYEKL, per germline. V lost 1 base to trimming and J lost 4 bases; unmatched junction nucleotides: 13.

This chain joins TRBV3-1 (or the pseudogene TRBV3-2) and TRBJ2-3; TRBD2 agrees at 10 bases. The germline gives CDR1 LGHDT, CDR2 YNNKEL (reference sequence). The CDR3 length is 16 residues. V lost 1 base, J lost 5 bases, and 6 bases stayed unmatched. CDR3 sequence: CASSQGLAGVEDTQYF. The CDR3 nucleotides read TGTGCCAGCAGCCAAGGGCTAGCGGGAGTTGAAGATACGCAGTATTTT.

This chain links TRBV28 with TRBJ2-1; a possible D gene is TRBD1 (6 bases). The V end was cut by 7 bases, the J end by 10 bases, with 23 bases between. The CDR3 covers 15 residues. The germline V gene encodes CDR1 MDHEN and CDR2 SYDVKM. CDR3 residues: CASITGTRSWGEQFF. DNA for the CDR3: TGTGCCAGCATTACCGGGACACGGAGTTGGGGGGAGCAGTTCTTC.

This chain uses TRBV5-1 with TRBJ1-4, with 10 bases lining up with TRBD1. V was pared by 0 bases and J by 7 bases, with 6 bases of the junction left unmatched. The CDR3 has 16 residues. Germline CDR1 and CDR2: SGHRS and YFSETQ. The CDR3 loop is CASSLDGQGGSEKLFF. CDR3 nucleotides: TGCGCCAGCAGCTTGGACGGACAGGGGGGGTCTGAAAAACTGTTTTTT.

The chain recombines TRBV4-1 with TRBJ2-3; TRBD2 matches 7 bases. J lost 3 bases, V lost 0 bases, and 6 bases had no gene match. CDR3 size: 16 residues. The V gene's germline CDR1 is MGHRA and CDR2 YSYEKL. The CDR3 reads CASSQDGTGGTDTQYF. The CDR3 coding sequence is TGCGCCAGCAGCCAAGACGGAACGGGAGGAACAGATACGCAGTATTTT.

This chain uses TRBV18 with TRBJ1-3; TRBD1 matches at 7 bases. Trimming removed 2 bases from V and 4 bases from J; junction bases left unmatched: 8. This CDR3 spans 16 amino acids. Germline V gene sequence: CDR1 KGHSH, CDR2 LQKENI. In DNA form, the CDR3 reads TGTGCCAGCTCACCAATGCGGGACAGCGGAGGAAACACCATATATTTT. It codes for CASSPMRDSGGNTIYF.

This chain uses TRBV19 with TRBJ2-7, with 9 bases lining up with TRBD1. CDR1 and CDR2 from the germline V gene are LNHDA and SQIVND (reference sequence). J gave up 2 bases and V 7 bases, and 9 bases lay outside the gene matches. This CDR3 has 15 residues. The CDR3: CASTQGQGNTYEQYF. The DNA for the CDR3 is TGTGCCAGTACCCAGGGACAGGGAAATACCTACGAGCAGTACTTC.

This rearrangement joins TRBV4-3 to TRBJ2-2; 12 bases map to TRBD2. This CDR3 is built from 16 residues. Looked up from germline, CDR1 is LGHNA and CDR2 is YSLEER. With 3 bases clipped from V and 4 bases from J, the junction kept 3 bases outside the gene matches. CDR3 in amino acids: CASSQRLAGVTGELFF. CDR3 in DNA: TGCGCCAGCAGCCAGAGACTAGCGGGGGTCACCGGGGAGCTGTTTTTT.